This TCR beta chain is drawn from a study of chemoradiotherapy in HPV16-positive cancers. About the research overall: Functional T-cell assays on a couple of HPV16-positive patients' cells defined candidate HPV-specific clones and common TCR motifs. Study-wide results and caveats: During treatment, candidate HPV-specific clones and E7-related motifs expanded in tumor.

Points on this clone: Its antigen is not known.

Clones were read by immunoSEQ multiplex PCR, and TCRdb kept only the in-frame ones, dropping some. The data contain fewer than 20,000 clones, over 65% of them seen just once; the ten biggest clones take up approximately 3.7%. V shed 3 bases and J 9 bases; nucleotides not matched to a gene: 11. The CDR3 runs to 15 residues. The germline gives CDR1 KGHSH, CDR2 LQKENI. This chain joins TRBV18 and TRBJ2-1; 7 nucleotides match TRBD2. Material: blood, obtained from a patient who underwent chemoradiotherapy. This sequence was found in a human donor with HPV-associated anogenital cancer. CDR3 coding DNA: TGTGCCAGCTCACCCCCGAAGGGAGGGTTAGCTGAGCAGTTCTTC. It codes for CASSPPKGGLAEQFF.